This T cell receptor (beta chain) was sequenced for a study of shared clonotypes between healthy human individuals. Study at large: Every donor yielded three CD4 naive, three CD4 memory, two CD8 naive and one CD8 memory plate.

Germline lookup yields CDR1 SGHAT and CDR2 FQNNGV. J was trimmed by 5 bases and V by 5 bases; bases with no gene match: 12. This CDR3 is built from 17 residues. Replicate PCRs from sorted subsets contained around 190 ng DNA, which is around 30,000 T cell genomes. Measured with immunoSEQ multiplex PCR; TCRdb has only the in-frame clones, and not every one. The sample contains 1,500,000 or so clones, around 98.5% of which appear only once. This TCR was sampled from a man between 25 and 39 years old in good health. The sequencing sample was made of naive CD4+ T cells sorted from blood. As for subset: CD45RA+ positively selected. This chain joins TRBV11-2 and TRBJ2-5; 12 nucleotides match TRBD2. DNA of the CDR3: TGTGCCAGCAGCGGGGGTCTAGCGGGAGGGCCCAGGGAGACCCAGTACTTC. Its protein product is CASSGGLAGGPRETQYF.